What follows are 16 T cell receptor beta chains derived from one specimen sequenced in a study of HIV-infected patients and healthy controls. Alpha and beta constant-region primers primed reverse transcription of around 500 ng RNA. Using multiplexing indices, alpha and beta chain libraries were generated apart by chain-specific third strand synthesis. TCRdb analysed the 5' RACE reads with MiXCR anew, one entry per CDR3 protein. The sample lists about 3,300 distinct CDR3 sequences, roughly 21% occurring once. Whole blood was used without fractionation, so all unsorted peripheral T cells were included. Sequenced here: blood, sampled before antiretroviral therapy. These receptor sequences come from an adult with HIV infection.

By share, this clonotype counts as large (0.1 to 1%). The chain joins TRBV9 to TRBJ2-3; 8 bases match TRBD2. This CDR3 has 14 amino acids. Losses at the gene ends were 8 bases for V and 6 bases for J; bases not matched to a gene: 11. Germline V CDR1 and CDR2: SGDLS, YYNGEE. The CDR3 nucleotides read TGTGCCAGTTCGGGGGGGCCGACAAGTGATACGCAGTATTTT. As protein: CASSGGPTSDTQYF. The full variable domain, with the rest looked up from reference TRBV9 and TRBJ2-3, is DSGVTQTPKHLITATGQRVTLRCSPRSGDLSVYWYQQSLDQGLQFLIQYYNGEERAKGNILERFSAQQFPDLHSELNLSSLELGDSALYFCASSGGPTSDTQYFGPGTRLTVL.

The J gene is TRBJ1-5, the V gene TRBV6-1, with 7 bases aligning to TRBD1. The ends lost 6 bases at V and 4 bases at J; junction bases unmatched: 9. The germline gives CDR1 MNHNS, CDR2 SASEGT. The CDR3 contains 15 residues. As DNA, the CDR3 is TGTGCCAGCAGCGGGACAGTGGGCGGGAATCAGCCCCAGCATTTT. Protein sequence: CASSGTVGGNQPQHF.

This clonotype was seen a handful of times. The rearrangement links TRBV7-9 to TRBJ2-1, with unresolved D. This CDR3 is built from 15 residues. V was shortened by 5 bases and J by 0 bases, with 11 bases between the two germline ends. CDR1 is SEHNR, CDR2 FQNEAQ, per germline (reference sequence). The CDR3 sequence: CASSPGRSSYNEQFF. The CDR3 DNA reads TGTGCCAGCAGCCCTGGACGAAGCTCCTACAATGAGCAGTTCTTC.

Points on this clonotype: Since a much larger clone is just one base distant, this may be a read error. J is TRBJ2-2 and V is TRBV6-1, with D possibly TRBD2 on 6 matching bases. Germline-derived CDR1 and CDR2 are MNHNS and SASEGT. This CDR3 has 14 amino acids. V lost 7 bases to trimming and J lost 9 bases, with 18 bases between them. The CDR3 bases are TGTGCCAGCATGGAACCCGGAGGGCCCTGGGAGCTGTTTTTT. It codes for CASMEPGGPWELFF.

To note about this clonotype: Germline and junction disagree at one end, which may indicate a read error. Written as DNA, the CDR3 is TGTGCCAGATCACCCAGCCAAGACACTGAAGCTTTCTTT. Translating it yields CARSPSQDTEAFF. The chain uses TRBV18 and TRBJ1-1; D remains ambiguous. The CDR3 extends over 13 amino acids. Per germline, CDR1 KGHSH and CDR2 LQKENI.

This clonotype is labeled as medium-sized. The chain carries TRBV5-1 and TRBJ2-3; D ambiguous. From germline, CDR1 is SGHRS and CDR2 YFSETQ. The CDR3 covers 14 residues. The V and J ends lost 4 bases and 5 bases respectively, with 14 bases between them. CDR3 DNA sequence: TGCGCCAGCAGCCCCCCGGATCAGGTAGATACGCAGTATTTT. It translates to CASSPPDQVDTQYF.

This clonotype was observed a few times. The chain recombines TRBV30 with TRBJ2-7, with D possibly called TRBD1 or TRBD2 (5 bases each). Germline CDR1 reads GTSNPN; CDR2 reads SVGIG (reference sequence). CDR3 size: 14 residues. Deletions cut 3 bases from V and 0 bases from J, with 12 bases between. In DNA form, the CDR3 reads TGTGCCTGGAGCCCGGGACGTATCTCCTACGAGCAGTACTTC. Translation gives CAWSPGRISYEQYF.

The rearrangement joins TRBV12-5 to TRBJ1-2; D unclear. V was clipped by 5 bases and J by 1 base, with 17 bases between them. CDR3 length: 16 residues. Germline values: CDR1 LGHNT, CDR2 FRNRAP. CDR3 bases: TGTGCTAGTGGTCCCGCTCGAATGGGAAGTAACTATGGCTACACCTTC. This sequence encodes CASGPARMGSNYGYTF.

V is TRBV7-9 and J is TRBJ2-1, with D perhaps TRBD2 (5 bases). The CDR3 contains 17 residues. With 1 base removed from V and 3 bases from J, the gap between germline ends came to 16 bases. The V gene's germline CDR1 is SEHNR and CDR2 FQNEAQ (reference sequence). The CDR3 loop reads CASSLGLDSRYYNEQFF. Here the CDR3 DNA reads TGTGCCAGCAGCTTAGGCCTGGACTCCCGCTACTACAATGAGCAGTTCTTC. Using reference TRBV7-9 and TRBJ2-1 for the parts outside the CDR3, the full variable domain is DTGVSQNPRHKITKRGQNVTFRCDPISEHNRLYWYRQTLGQGPEFLTYFQNEAQLEKSRLLSDRFSAERPKGSFSTLEIQRTEQGDSAMYLCASSLGLDSRYYNEQFFGPGTRLTVL.

In its sample, this clonotype ranks as medium-sized. CDR3 sequence: CASSHTPGLVADTQYF. The CDR3 DNA reads as TGCGCCAGCAGCCATACTCCGGGACTAGTAGCAGATACGCAGTATTTT. V usage is TRBV4-1 and J usage is TRBJ2-3; 8 nucleotides agree with TRBD2. The CDR3 covers 16 residues. With V trimmed by 3 bases and J by 4 bases, 9 bases remained unmatched. Germline V gives CDR1 MGHRA, CDR2 YSYEKL.

The rearrangement links TRBV29-1 to TRBJ2-5; D perhaps matches TRBD2 (5 bases). Germline V gives CDR1 SQVTM, CDR2 ANQGSEA. CDR3 length: 13 amino acids. The ends were cut back, 2 bases at V and 3 bases at J, with 10 bases in the middle. The CDR3 DNA reads as TGCAGCGTTGAAATCGGGGTTGAAGAGACCCAGTACTTC. Translation: CSVEIGVEETQYF.

This clonotype has a handful of counts. V gene TRBV18 combines with J gene TRBJ1-1, with D perhaps matching TRBD1 (6 bases). V was cut by 1 base and J by 7 bases, with 7 bases left in between. Germline CDR1 KGHSH, CDR2 LQKENI. CDR3 length: 12 residues. The chain's CDR3 is CASSPLQGEAFF. The DNA of the CDR3 is TGTGCCAGCTCACCACTACAGGGTGAAGCTTTCTTT.

V gene TRBV5-1 combines with J gene TRBJ2-3, with a tentative D call TRBD1 (5 bases). Germline V gives CDR1 SGHRS, CDR2 YFSETQ. The CDR3 spans 15 residues. Trimming removed 0 bases at V and 4 bases at J, with 12 bases between. CDR3 nucleotide sequence: TGCGCCAGCAGCTTGGATCACAGGAGTTCAGATACGCAGTATTTT. Encoded protein: CASSLDHRSSDTQYF.

This clonotype is deemed medium-sized. The genes are TRBV7-9 and TRBJ2-7; tentatively, D is TRBD2 (6 bases). The CDR3 consists of 14 residues. CDR1 and CDR2 (germline): SEHNR, FQNEAQ (reference sequence). The V and J ends lost 1 base and 3 bases respectively, with 10 bases between them. CDR3 sequence: CASSLGGDLYEQYF. CDR3 DNA sequence: TGTGCCAGCAGCTTAGGCGGGGACCTCTACGAGCAGTACTTC.

As concerns this clonotype: One base away lies a much larger clone, so this may be a sequencing read error. The chain recombines TRBV6-1 with TRBJ2-1, with D maybe TRBD2 (5 bases). There are 15 residues in the CDR3. The germline V gene encodes CDR1 MNHNS and CDR2 SASEGT. V shed 6 bases and J shed 4 bases, with 16 bases lying between them. The CDR3 spells CASSPRAVGYNEQFF. The DNA for the CDR3 is TGTGCCAGCAGCCCGAGAGCGGTGGGATACAATGAGCAGTTCTTC.

The CDR3 DNA reads TGTGCCAGCAGTTTAGCGAGGAGCGATACGCAGTATTTT. As protein: CASSLARSDTQYF. The chain joins TRBV12-3 or TRBV12-4 to TRBJ2-3, with no clear D. This CDR3 has 13 amino acids. V lost 0 bases and J 6 bases, leaving 7 bases between the germline ends.